The T cell receptor beta chain described here comes from a study of blood T cell repertoires in COVID-19. V lost 5 bases and J 6 bases, leaving 17 bases between the germline ends. This CDR3 spans 16 amino acids. Germline CDR1 and CDR2: MNHEY and SMNVEV (reference sequence). Recovered status applied to Cohort 3 donors who had two consecutive negative PCRs. It also applied to those with clearance or with symptom resolution. Measured with immunoSEQ multiplex PCR; TCRdb has only the in-frame clones, and not every one. The data show a few hundred thousand clones, over 75% seen once. V gene TRBV27 combines with J gene TRBJ1-6, with D uncertain. The sequence derives from a woman in her 30s who had recovered from COVID-19. Sample: PBMCs or T cells enriched from blood (not recorded which). The CDR3 reads CASSPYPEALNSPLHF. DNA of the CDR3: TGTGCCAGCAGTCCCTACCCCGAGGCCCTTAATTCACCCCTCCACTTT.